One sample yielded the 27 T cell receptor beta chains listed below, sequenced in a study of T cell responses to AZD1222 COVID-19 vaccine. Assay: immunoSEQ multiplex PCR; the TCRdb copy retains only in-frame clones and omits some. The sample has about 150,000 clones, 87% seen once. The sample was peripheral blood, taken 28 days after the second AZD1222 dose. The receptors shown here come from an adult who received the AZD1222 COVID-19 vaccine.

In this sample, this clone turned up once. The chain combines TRBV15 with TRBJ2-5; 9 nucleotides agree with TRBD2. Trimming at V came to 1 base and at J to 4 bases, leaving 4 bases not matched to a gene. The CDR3 loop spans 15 amino acids. The germline gives CDR1 LNHNV, CDR2 YYDKDF (reference sequence). As DNA, the CDR3 is TGTGCCACCAGCAGAGCTGTGCGGGAGGGAGAGACCCAGTACTTC. It translates to CATSRAVREGETQYF.

The CDR3 nucleotides are TGTGCCAGCAGCGTAGAAGGCAGGGTAGGGTATGGCTACACCTTC. Encoded protein: CASSVEGRVGYGYTF. The chain joins TRBV9 to TRBJ1-2; D is possibly TRBD1 (5 bases). The V gene lost 0 bases and the J gene lost 5 bases, with 14 bases spanning the gap. The germline CDR1 and CDR2 sequences are SGDLS and YYNGEE. The CDR3 totals 15 residues.

This clone was seen a handful of times. The chain combines TRBV19 with TRBJ1-1, with D uncertain. This CDR3 spans 15 amino acids. Trimming left V 4 bases short and J 0 bases short, with 12 bases between. The V gene's germline CDR1 is LNHDA and CDR2 SQIVND (reference sequence). CDR3 amino acids: CASSNRGFMNTEAFF. The CDR3 nucleotides are TGTGCCAGTAGTAACCGAGGGTTCATGAACACTGAAGCTTTCTTT.

J is TRBJ2-3 and V is TRBV5-6; D is possibly TRBD2 (6 bases). The length of the CDR3 is 14 residues. Looked up from germline, CDR1 is SGHDT and CDR2 is YYEEEE. V dropped 5 bases and J dropped 2 bases, with 12 bases sitting between them. The CDR3 DNA reads as TGTGCCAGCAGGCGGAGGGAGTCCACAGATACGCAGTATTTT. Translated: CASRRRESTDTQYF.

V is TRBV7-2 and J is TRBJ2-7, with 12 bases that match TRBD2. The CDR3 covers 18 residues. V shed 3 bases and J 0 bases; nucleotides not matched to a gene: 9. The germline CDR1 and CDR2 sequences are SGHTA and FQGNSA. The CDR3 coding sequence is TGTGCCAGCAGCTTGACTAGCGGGAGTACCCTAAGCTCCTACGAGCAGTACTTC. It yields the protein CASSLTSGSTLSSYEQYF.

This clone was seen a single time. V is TRBV25-1 and J is TRBJ1-5; TRBD1 might be the D (5 bases). The CDR3 is 13 residues long. Germline CDR1 reads MGHDK; CDR2 reads SYGVNS. Trimming took off 5 bases at V and 3 bases at J, with 8 bases between the two ends. The CDR3 reads CASSRGSNQPQHF. Here the CDR3 DNA reads TGTGCCAGCAGTAGGGGATCCAATCAGCCCCAGCATTTT.

V gene TRBV19 combines with J gene TRBJ1-6, with 10 bases aligning to TRBD1. V shed 6 bases, J shed 8 bases, and the junction held 7 bases outside the gene matches. The CDR3 sequence is 15 residues long. Germline V CDR1 and CDR2: LNHDA, SQIVND (reference sequence). This CDR3 reads CASRTPGQGYSPLHF. In DNA form, the CDR3 reads TGTGCCAGTAGGACCCCGGGACAGGGGTATTCACCCCTCCACTTT.

The chain couples TRBV9 to TRBJ1-6, with no clear D. The ends were cut back, 0 bases at V and 8 bases at J, with 6 bases in the middle. Germline CDR1 and CDR2: SGDLS and YYNGEE. There are 13 residues in the CDR3. CDR3 residues: CASSVEVDSPLHF. The CDR3 bases are TGTGCCAGCAGCGTAGAAGTGGATTCACCCCTCCACTTT. Drawing the rest from reference TRBV9 and TRBJ1-6, the complete variable domain is DSGVTQTPKHLITATGQRVTLRCSPRSGDLSVYWYQQSLDQGLQFLIQYYNGEERAKGNILERFSAQQFPDLHSELNLSSLELGDSALYFCASSVEVDSPLHFGNGTRLTVT.

This sequence joins TRBV30 and TRBJ1-1; D is unresolved. From germline, CDR1 is GTSNPN and CDR2 SVGIG (reference sequence). V was pared by 2 bases and J by 3 bases, with 13 bases between. The CDR3 totals 14 residues. The CDR3 loop reads CAWSTSTWDTEAFF. The CDR3 nucleotides are TGTGCCTGGAGTACCTCGACCTGGGACACTGAAGCTTTCTTT.

This clone has only a few counts. This rearrangement joins TRBV19 to TRBJ2-2; weak D call: TRBD1 (5 bases). This CDR3 has 14 residues. The ends were cut back, 5 bases at V and 3 bases at J, with 10 bases in the middle. Germline assignment: CDR1 LNHDA and CDR2 SQIVND (reference sequence). The CDR3 DNA sequence: TGTGCCAGTAGTGTCCCAGGGTACACCGGGGAGCTGTTTTTT. This sequence encodes CASSVPGYTGELFF.

The chain uses TRBV19 and TRBJ1-2, with 9 positions matching TRBD1. CDR3 length: 14 residues. Germline V lookup: CDR1 LNHDA, CDR2 SQIVND (reference sequence). V shed 3 bases, J shed 4 bases, and the junction held 3 bases outside the gene matches. The chain's CDR3 is CASSMTGGFYGYTF. The CDR3 DNA sequence: TGTGCCAGTAGTATGACAGGGGGATTCTATGGCTACACCTTC.

The chain uses TRBV15 and TRBJ2-2, with TRBD1 as a possible D gene (6 bases). The length of the CDR3 is 16 residues. V lost 5 bases and J 6 bases, leaving 19 bases between the germline ends. Germline assignment: CDR1 LNHNV and CDR2 YYDKDF (reference sequence). The CDR3 sequence: CATSLEQGGFPGELFF. The CDR3 DNA sequence: TGTGCCACCAGCCTTGAACAGGGTGGTTTCCCCGGGGAGCTGTTTTTT.

V is TRBV2 and J is TRBJ2-2; D remains unclear. V was pared by 4 bases and J by 6 bases, with 6 bases between. The length of the CDR3 is 12 residues. Germline CDR1 is SNHLY and CDR2 is FYNNEI. The CDR3 nucleotides read TGTGCCAGCAGTGTTGGAGCCGGGGAGCTGTTTTTT. Its translation is CASSVGAGELFF.

V is TRBV20-1 and J is TRBJ2-1; D unclear. Germline-derived CDR1 and CDR2 are DFQATT and SNEGSKA (reference sequence). The V gene lost 6 bases and the J gene lost 3 bases, with 0 bases spanning the gap. This CDR3 contains 9 residues. CDR3 amino acids: CSAYNEQFF. As DNA, the CDR3 is TGCAGTGCCTACAATGAGCAGTTCTTC.

The rearrangement uses TRBV7-2 and TRBJ2-1, with TRBD2 matching over 10 bases. Germline trimming cut 5 bases from V and 0 bases from J; bases unmatched to any gene: 7. The CDR3 totals 17 residues. In germline, CDR1 is SGHTA, CDR2 FQGNSA. CDR3 region: CASSTPAGGSSYNEQFF. CDR3 nucleotides: TGTGCCAGCAGCACCCCAGCGGGAGGGAGCTCCTACAATGAGCAGTTCTTC. The full variable domain, in which reference TRBV7-2 and TRBJ2-1 provide the parts outside the CDR3, is GAGVSQSPSNKVTEKGKDVELRCDPISGHTALYWYRQSLGQGLEFLIYFQGNSAPDKSGLPSDRFSAERTGGSVSTLTIQRTQQEDSAVYLCASSTPAGGSSYNEQFFGPGTRLTVL.

The chain joins TRBV3-1 (or the pseudogene TRBV3-2) to TRBJ1-1; TRBD1 matches 7 bases. Looked up from germline, CDR1 is LGHDT and CDR2 is YNNKEL (reference sequence). With V trimmed by 6 bases and J by 7 bases, 2 bases remained unmatched. This CDR3 contains 11 residues. CDR3 DNA: TGTGCCAGCAGAAGACAGGGTGAAGCTTTCTTT. Amino acids: CASRRQGEAFF.

This clone was observed a single time. CDR3 nucleotides: TGTGCCAGCAGCTTAAGGGCTAGCGGCACAGATACGCAGTATTTT. Translation gives CASSLRASGTDTQYF. V and J are TRBV7-3 and TRBJ2-3; D might be TRBD2 (6 bases). Per the germline V gene, CDR1 is SGHTA and CDR2 is FQGTGA. The V end was cut by 1 base, the J end by 1 base, with 9 bases between. CDR3 size: 15 residues.

This clone was seen only once. This rearrangement joins TRBV5-4 to TRBJ2-7, with TRBD2 matching over 15 bases. Germline trimming cut 3 bases from V and 0 bases from J; bases unmatched to any gene: 7. The CDR3 loop spans 18 amino acids. In germline, CDR1 is SGHNT, CDR2 YYREEE (reference sequence). CDR3 nucleotides: TGTGCCAGCAGCTCGGGACTAGCGGGAGGCACTCCCTCCTACGAGCAGTACTTC. Amino acid sequence: CASSSGLAGGTPSYEQYF.

Details on this clone: At one boundary the junction diverges from the germline segment, which might be a read error. The chain employs TRBV28 and TRBJ1-5, with a tentative D call TRBD1 (6 bases). Germline CDR1 MDHEN, CDR2 SYDVKM. This CDR3 region has 14 residues. CDR3 amino acids: CASSPHGAGAYPNF. The CDR3 DNA follows: TGTGCCAGCAGCCCGCATGGAGCAGGGGCCTACCCGAATTTT.

This clone has just a few counts. This chain connects TRBV5-4 to TRBJ1-2; D uncertain. The CDR3 totals 12 residues. V was clipped by 4 bases and J by 8 bases, with 12 bases between them. The germline gives CDR1 SGHNT, CDR2 YYREEE (reference sequence). The CDR3 sequence is CASSPDTEGYTF. The CDR3 bases are TGTGCCAGCAGCCCCGACACGGAAGGCTACACCTTC.

This clone was seen a handful of times. The CDR3 is CATSDLVGSGDEQFF. CDR3 bases: TGTGCCACCAGTGATTTGGTCGGTTCGGGAGACGAGCAGTTCTTC. The chain has TRBV24-1 and TRBJ2-1; perhaps TRBD2 as D (6 bases). V lost 0 bases and J lost 10, with 15 bases in between. Germline CDR1 reads KGHDR; CDR2 reads SFDVKD. CDR3 size: 15 residues.

This rearrangement joins TRBV5-4 to TRBJ2-5; D is perhaps TRBD2 (6 bases). This CDR3 has 12 residues. Germline CDR1 SGHNT, CDR2 YYREEE (reference sequence). The V end lost 4 bases, the J end lost 5 bases, and 9 bases lay between the germline ends. CDR3 protein: CASSEGGETQYF. DNA for the CDR3: TGTGCCAGCAGCGAAGGAGGGGAGACCCAGTACTTC.

The chain joins TRBV28 to TRBJ1-6; D is ambiguous. Deletions cut 6 bases from V and 0 bases from J, with 9 bases between. This CDR3 contains 15 residues. Germline lookup yields CDR1 MDHEN and CDR2 SYDVKM. In DNA, the CDR3 is TGTGCCAGCAGAAGCAAGAGCTCCTATAATTCACCCCTCCACTTT. It is translated as CASRSKSSYNSPLHF.

The rearrangement links TRBV19 to TRBJ2-5; D might be TRBD1 (6 bases). The CDR3 spans 14 residues. Germline loops: CDR1 LNHDA, CDR2 SQIVND (reference sequence). Trimming stripped 4 bases from V and 2 bases from J, with 11 bases between. The CDR3 nucleotides read TGTGCCAGTAGTAATCCGGGACAACAAGAGACCCAGTACTTC. Translated, it gives CASSNPGQQETQYF. Combining the CDR3 with reference TRBV19 and TRBJ2-5 gives the whole variable domain DGGITQSPKYLFRKEGQNVTLSCEQNLNHDAMYWYRQDPGQGLRLIYYSQIVNDFQKGDIAEGYSVSREKKESFPLTVTSAQKNPTAFYLCASSNPGQQETQYFGPGTRLLVL.

The V call is TRBV4-2, the J call TRBJ2-1, with a tentative D call TRBD2 (6 bases). The germline gives CDR1 LGHNA, CDR2 YNFKEQ. V lost 2 bases and J 7 bases, leaving 12 bases between the germline ends. The CDR3 runs to 14 residues. DNA of the CDR3: TGTGCCAGCAGCCAACCTGGAGGGAAGAATGAGCAGTTCTTC. Its protein is CASSQPGGKNEQFF.

The chain couples TRBV5-1 to TRBJ1-5; D not resolved. CDR3 length: 14 amino acids. Trimming shortened V by 4 bases and J by 2 bases, and 10 bases separated the two germline ends. Germline CDR1 SGHRS, CDR2 YFSETQ. DNA for the CDR3: TGCGCCAGCAGCCTAGATAGTGGCAATCAGCCCCAGCATTTT. Translating it yields CASSLDSGNQPQHF.

This clone was counted a few times. The gene calls are TRBV7-8 and TRBJ2-2; 7 nucleotides align to TRBD1. The V and J ends lost 1 base and 6 bases, in that order; junction bases with no gene match: 8. The CDR3 sequence is 16 residues long. Germline values: CDR1 SGHVS, CDR2 FQNEAQ. CDR3 nucleotide sequence: TGTGCCAGCAGCTTAGTCGACAGGGTAGGCGCCGGGGAGCTGTTTTTT. Translating gives CASSLVDRVGAGELFF.